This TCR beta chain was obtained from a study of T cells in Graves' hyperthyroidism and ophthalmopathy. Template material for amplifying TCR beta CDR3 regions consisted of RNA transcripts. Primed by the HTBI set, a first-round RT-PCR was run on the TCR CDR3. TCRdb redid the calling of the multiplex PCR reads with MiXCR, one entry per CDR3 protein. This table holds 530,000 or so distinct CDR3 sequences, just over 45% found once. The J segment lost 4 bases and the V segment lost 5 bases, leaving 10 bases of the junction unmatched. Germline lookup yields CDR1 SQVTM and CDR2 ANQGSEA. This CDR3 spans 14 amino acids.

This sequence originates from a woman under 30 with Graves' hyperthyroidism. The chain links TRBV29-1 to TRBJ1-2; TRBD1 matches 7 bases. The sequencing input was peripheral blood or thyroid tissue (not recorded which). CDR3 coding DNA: TGCAGCGTTAGGGCAGGGGGTACCCTCTATGGCTACACCTTC. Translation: CSVRAGGTLYGYTF.